This TCR beta chain was captured in a study of human thymus T cells (dated by TCRdb to about 2020). Turning to the overall study: TCR alpha and beta repertoires from about eight infant thymus samples and a few related peripheral blood samples were characterized in the study. The infant donors were roughly 7 to 244 days old, and the cohort included five to seven males and a couple of females.

Here is what the overall study found, with its caveats: Highly overlapping thymic TCR repertoires among unrelated individuals were reported in the related research. Thymus samples yielded on average around 850,000 unique TCRB clonotypes, compared with 75,000 to 100,000 from blood samples. Biased V and J gene segment usage appeared to be present in both thymic and peripheral blood repertoires.

V sheds 4 bases and J sheds 3 bases, leaving 22 bases between their ends. Taken from the germline V gene, the CDR1 and CDR2 loops are SGHVT and SQSDAQ. Inclusive of the bounding cysteine and phenylalanine, the CDR3 is 17 residues long. The read is trimmed to its CDR3 DNA, 51 bases read in frame from base 1. Thymus tissue was collected as surgical resects that were removed during corrective cardiac surgery. In Finland, the donors were immunologically healthy infants who were having open corrective cardiac surgery for congenital heart defects. Thymocytes were freed from the tissue by mechanical means and kept at -70 degrees C as pellets of roughly 9.5-31 million cells. A QIAsymphony instrument was used to extract genomic DNA from the frozen cell pellets. Using the immunoSEQ multiplex PCR assay, the TCRB and TCRAD loci were amplified from a standardized quantity of quality-controlled genomic DNA. Amplicons spanned the V(D)J region at a length sufficient to cover the CDR3 and identify V and J genes. The amplicons were sequenced on an Illumina platform via the commercial immunoSEQ service. As for the original processing: Primer bias and sequencing errors were corrected as previously described, and TCRAD and TCRB definitions were based on the IMGT database. Analysis of the repertoires was done with immunoSEQ Analyzer 3.0 and VDJTools and included basic statistics, V/J segment usage, diversity estimates, rarefaction and pairwise overlap. Chao1, ChaoE, Efron-Thisted, Shannon and inverse Simpson indices were used to estimate diversity, which was also estimated on datasets down-sampled to the smallest sample. Repertoire overlap was assessed by strict matching of CDR3 nucleotide sequence, V gene and J gene, and clustering was done by Jaccard-based multidimensional scaling. What TCRdb holds here is the immuneACCESS table cut down to in-frame rearrangements. Part of the clones is not present; checked against another copy, under half of the missing clones reflect an unresolved V gene, and the others are unexplained. V and J calls plus clone size are reproduced from that table; the DNA served to infer D and trimming. The table for this sample lists 75,000 to 90,000 clones; nearly 98% of them were counted only once. Of the sample, just over 0.03% falls within the top ten clones.

As regards this clone: This clone's antigen is unknown. Base qualities are not at hand, and no much larger clone is one base apart.

The TCR was taken from a boy younger than two with a congenital heart defect but otherwise immunologically healthy. The sequence is built from TRBV7-4 and TRBJ2-7; the D gene could be TRBD1 or TRBD2, each one agreeing over 6 bases. Sequencing was done on a sample of thymus tissue. Here is the DNA: TGTGCCAGCAGCTCCTTCAGTTCGGGGGACACCGTCTACGAGCAGTACTTC. Its protein reads: CASSSFSSGDTVYEQYF.